Listed here are 2 T cell receptor beta chains from one sample, sequenced in a study of T cell responses to AZD1222 COVID-19 vaccine. Using immunoSEQ multiplex PCR, the repertoire was profiled, and TCRdb retains in-frame clones only, with some absent. The table includes roughly 97,000 clones, approximately 91% detected once. Sequencing was performed on peripheral blood, taken on day 0 of AZD1222 vaccination. Source of these receptors: an adult in good health.

The chain joins TRBV25-1 to TRBJ1-4, with D unresolved. This CDR3 spans 14 amino acids. Germline V gene data show CDR1 as MGHDK and CDR2 as SYGVNS. V lost 3 bases and J lost 5, with 10 bases in between. The CDR3 here is CASSDREGNEKLFF. The CDR3 DNA sequence: TGTGCCAGCAGTGATAGAGAAGGAAATGAAAAACTGTTTTTT. Variable domain in full (rest from reference TRBV25-1 and TRBJ1-4): EADIYQTPRYLVIGTGKKITLECSQTMGHDKMYWYQQDPGMELHLIHYSYGVNSTEKGDLSSESTVSRIRTEHFPLTLESARPSHTSQYLCASSDREGNEKLFFGSGTQLSVL.

The V call is TRBV30, the J call TRBJ1-1; 9 bases map to TRBD1. The CDR3 runs to 16 residues. Germline-derived CDR1 and CDR2 are GTSNPN and SVGIG (reference sequence). J was trimmed by 1 base and V by 3 bases; bases with no gene match: 9. The CDR3 protein is CAWRKGQGPKNTEAFF. The CDR3 DNA sequence: TGTGCCTGGAGGAAAGGACAGGGGCCCAAGAACACTGAAGCTTTCTTT.